These 27 T cell receptor beta chains were all obtained from the same sample, sequenced in a study of T cell repertoires in ileal Crohn's disease. Using immunoSEQ multiplex PCR, the repertoire was profiled, and TCRdb retains in-frame clones only, with some absent. Among almost 7,500 clones listed, around two thirds were seen once. The time point was: proximal margin of the surgical specimen (macroscopically non-inflamed). The specimen was ileal tissue. These receptors were taken from an adult with Crohn's disease.

In DNA, the CDR3 is TGTGCCAGCAGCGTAGGTGACGGTGGGGAGCAGTTCTTC. It yields the protein CASSVGDGGEQFF. The chain is built from TRBV9 and TRBJ2-1; D not certain. This CDR3 has 13 residues. Germline V CDR1 and CDR2: SGDLS, YYNGEE. V was cut by 0 bases and J by 10 bases, with 11 bases left in between. Complete variable domain (other parts from reference TRBV9 and TRBJ2-1): DSGVTQTPKHLITATGQRVTLRCSPRSGDLSVYWYQQSLDQGLQFLIQYYNGEERAKGNILERFSAQQFPDLHSELNLSSLELGDSALYFCASSVGDGGEQFFGPGTRLTVL.

The chain couples TRBV27 to TRBJ2-1; TRBD1 matches at 9 bases. J was trimmed by 3 bases and V by 10 bases; bases with no gene match: 13. The germline CDR1 and CDR2 sequences are MNHEY and SMNVEV (reference sequence). The CDR3 has 16 residues. DNA of the CDR3: TGTGCCATCTCACCCAAGGACAGGGGACACTACAATGAGCAGTTCTTC. This encodes CAISPKDRGHYNEQFF.

The J gene is TRBJ2-7, the V gene TRBV11-2, with D tentatively TRBD1 (6 bases). The CDR3 runs to 14 residues. With 6 bases removed from V and 0 bases from J, the gap between germline ends came to 12 bases. Germline V CDR1 and CDR2: SGHAT, FQNNGV. CDR3 loop: CASRTGFSSYEQYF. Written as DNA, the CDR3 is TGTGCCAGCAGGACAGGCTTTAGCTCCTACGAGCAGTACTTC. The whole variable domain, remainder taken from reference TRBV11-2 and TRBJ2-7, is EAGVAQSPRYKIIEKRQSVAFWCNPISGHATLYWYQQILGQGPKLLIQFQNNGVVDDSQLPKDRFSAERLKGVDSTLKIQPAKLEDSAVYLCASRTGFSSYEQYFGPGTRLTVT.

As regards this clone: Additional DNA sequences in this sample encode the identical CDR3. The chain couples TRBV6-5 to TRBJ1-1, with a tentative D call TRBD1 (5 bases). V lost 5 bases, J lost 5 bases, and 6 bases lay in between. Germline V CDR1 and CDR2: MNHEY, SVGAGI. The CDR3 runs to 11 residues. CDR3 protein: CASSGGTEAFF. CDR3 sequence (DNA): TGTGCCAGCAGTGGGGGGACTGAAGCTTTCTTT.

The rearrangement uses TRBV4-3 and TRBJ1-2; 9 nucleotides align to TRBD1. From germline, CDR1 is LGHNA and CDR2 YSLEER. Losses at the gene ends were 2 bases for V and 5 bases for J; bases not matched to a gene: 6. CDR3 length: 15 amino acids. The CDR3 DNA sequence: TGCGCCAGCAGCCAAACGGGACAGGGAGGTTATGGCTACACCTTC. Translating it yields CASSQTGQGGYGYTF.

The genes are TRBV5-1 and TRBJ2-1; TRBD2 agrees at 10 bases. The CDR3 extends over 15 amino acids. After removal of 4 bases from V and 6 bases from J, the junction contained 7 bases not matched to a gene. In germline, CDR1 is SGHRS, CDR2 YFSETQ. This chain's CDR3 is CASSRSSGRGNEQFF. The CDR3 DNA is TGCGCCAGCAGCCGGAGCAGCGGGAGGGGCAATGAGCAGTTCTTC.

This chain uses TRBV6-1 with TRBJ1-2; 8 positions agree with TRBD1. Losses at the gene ends were 5 bases for V and 3 bases for J; bases not matched to a gene: 8. Germline CDR1 MNHNS, CDR2 SASEGT. CDR3 length: 15 amino acids. CDR3 amino acids: CASSTKDRAYYGYTF. The CDR3 DNA reads TGTGCCAGCAGTACCAAGGACAGGGCCTACTATGGCTACACCTTC.

The V call is TRBV11-2, the J call TRBJ2-1; 7 nucleotides match TRBD2. The CDR3 is made up of 12 amino acids. Losses at the gene ends were 5 bases for V and 10 bases for J; bases not matched to a gene: 5. Germline V gene lookup returns CDR1 SGHAT and CDR2 FQNNGV. CDR3 residues: CASSPGGGEQFF. For the CDR3, the DNA is TGTGCCAGCAGCCCTGGGGGGGGAGAGCAGTTCTTC.

This clone was detected only a few times. The chain is built from TRBV10-3 and TRBJ1-4; D may be TRBD1 (5 bases). This CDR3 contains 18 residues. The V end was cut by 3 bases, the J end by 5 bases, with 22 bases between. Germline assignment: CDR1 ENHRY and CDR2 SYGVKD. The CDR3 region is CAISESRDPTIINEKLFF. DNA of the CDR3: TGTGCCATCAGTGAATCCCGGGACCCGACCATAATCAATGAAAAACTGTTTTTT.

The chain links TRBV2 to TRBJ2-3, with D uncertain. The V gene's germline CDR1 is SNHLY and CDR2 FYNNEI. This CDR3 spans 12 amino acids. Trimming left V 2 bases short and J 8 bases short, with 8 bases between. The chain's CDR3 is CASSELGLTQYF. The DNA of the CDR3 is TGTGCCAGCAGTGAACTCGGGCTTACGCAGTATTTT.

The genes are TRBV7-6 and TRBJ1-2; D is unclear. Germline-derived CDR1 and CDR2 are SGHVS and FNYEAQ. The CDR3 spans 13 residues. V dropped 4 bases and J dropped 4 bases, with 10 bases sitting between them. Here the CDR3 reads CASSSTSGYGYTF. In DNA, the CDR3 is TGTGCCAGCAGCTCGACATCTGGCTATGGCTACACCTTC.

The chain carries TRBV5-4 and TRBJ2-1; D perhaps matches TRBD2 (6 bases). The germline gives CDR1 SGHNT, CDR2 YYREEE (reference sequence). The CDR3 spans 15 residues. V dropped 2 bases and J dropped 2 bases, with 11 bases sitting between them. CDR3 in DNA: TGTGCCAGCAGCTTCGGGGGAGGAGCCTACAATGAGCAGTTCTTC. Translated, it gives CASSFGGGAYNEQFF.

This clone showed up just a few times. The chain employs TRBV6-1 and TRBJ1-3; D is unresolved. Germline V CDR1 and CDR2: MNHNS, SASEGT. CDR3 length: 13 amino acids. The V gene lost 8 bases and the J gene lost 1 base, with 9 bases spanning the gap. In DNA form, the CDR3 reads TGTGCCAGCTCGAGTCCGTCTGGAAACACCATATATTTT. Translating it yields CASSSPSGNTIYF.

The chain recombines TRBV10-3 with TRBJ2-5, with 8 bases aligning to TRBD2. Trimming cost V 4 bases and J 2 bases; bases outside gene matches: 6. This CDR3 has 15 residues. Germline CDR1 ENHRY, CDR2 SYGVKD. The CDR3 here is CAISGGSGIQETQYF. The CDR3 nucleotides are TGTGCCATCAGTGGGGGTAGCGGGATACAAGAGACCCAGTACTTC.

This clone was picked up a small number of times. Within the sample, other DNA sequences also encode this same CDR3. V gene TRBV6-6 combines with J gene TRBJ1-2; TRBD1 matches 7 bases. Germline V gene sequence: CDR1 MNHNY, CDR2 SVGAGI (reference sequence). The junction had 9 bases not matched to a gene; V was cut back by 0 bases and J by 8 bases. The CDR3 extends over 15 amino acids. The CDR3 DNA reads as TGTGCCAGCAGTTACTCCAGACAGGGAAAAGGGGGCTACACCTTC. Protein: CASSYSRQGKGGYTF.

This clone is a singleton in its sample. The genes are TRBV19 and TRBJ2-5, with unresolved D. The CDR3 runs 12 residues. CDR1 and CDR2 from the germline V gene are LNHDA and SQIVND (reference sequence). Trimming shortened V by 6 bases and J by 2 bases, and 7 bases separated the two germline ends. This chain's CDR3 is CASSRLQETQYF. The CDR3 DNA reads TGTGCCAGTAGCAGGCTACAAGAGACCCAGTACTTC.

The chain uses TRBV18 and TRBJ2-1; TRBD2 matches 11 bases. The length of the CDR3 is 16 residues. Losses at the gene ends were 3 bases for V and 15 bases for J; bases not matched to a gene: 16. The germline CDR1 and CDR2 sequences are KGHSH and LQKENI. The chain's CDR3 is CASSPAVTSGRDTGFF. CDR3 nucleotides: TGTGCCAGCTCACCGGCGGTAACTAGCGGGAGAGACACTGGGTTCTTC.

The rearrangement uses TRBV27 and TRBJ2-7; 10 positions agree with TRBD2. V trimming: 3 bases; J trimming: 4 bases; junction bases outside the gene matches: 3. Germline loops: CDR1 MNHEY, CDR2 SMNVEV (reference sequence). CDR3 length equals 14 residues. The CDR3, as DNA: TGTGCCAGCAGTTTTTCACTAGCGGGGTACGAGCAGTACTTC. Protein: CASSFSLAGYEQYF.

In its sample, this clone was seen a few times. The rearrangement uses TRBV27 and TRBJ2-1; 10 nucleotides match TRBD2. Germline V gives CDR1 MNHEY, CDR2 SMNVEV (reference sequence). The V gene end was trimmed by 4 bases and the J gene end by 3 bases; junction bases not matched to a gene: 9. The CDR3 length is 17 residues. The CDR3 coding sequence is TGTGCCAGCAGTTCTTTCCGGACTAGCGGATACTACAATGAGCAGTTCTTC. The encoded protein is CASSSFRTSGYYNEQFF.

The V call is TRBV30, the J call TRBJ2-1; 11 bases fit TRBD2. CDR3 length equals 17 residues. Germline V gene lookup returns CDR1 GTSNPN and CDR2 SVGIG (reference sequence). V shed 8 bases and J 0 bases; nucleotides not matched to a gene: 12. This CDR3 is CAKRGVAGGSSYNEQFF. The CDR3 nucleotides read TGTGCCAAAAGGGGGGTAGCGGGAGGGAGCTCCTACAATGAGCAGTTCTTC.

To note about this clone: The junction shows a germline mismatch at one end, possibly a read error. The gene calls are TRBV5-5 and TRBJ2-7, with D maybe TRBD2 (5 bases). Germline V gives CDR1 SGHKS, CDR2 YYEKEE (reference sequence). This CDR3 is 13 amino acids long. The CDR3 DNA follows: TGTGCCAGCAGCTTGGAATGGGGTGGCCCCGGGAACTTC. Translated, it gives CASSLEWGGPGNF.

This chain joins TRBV29-1 and TRBJ2-5; TRBD2 agrees at 9 bases. The assigned J gene may be wrong: the sequence end matches TRBJ2-7 better. CDR1 and CDR2 from the germline V gene are SQVTM and ANQGSEA. This CDR3 is 13 amino acids long. As DNA, the CDR3 is TGCAGCGTTGACGCGGGGGGGCTCTACGAGCAGTACTTC. Translated: CSVDAGGLYEQYF.

The V and J genes are TRBV11-2 and TRBJ2-1; 7 bases align to TRBD2. The germline V gene encodes CDR1 SGHAT and CDR2 FQNNGV. The CDR3 has 15 residues. The trim removed 5 bases at V and 4 bases at J, leaving 8 bases unmatched. The CDR3 protein is CASSQGREWYNEQFF. The CDR3 DNA is TGTGCCAGCAGCCAAGGGCGGGAGTGGTACAATGAGCAGTTCTTC.

A note on this clone: One junction end disagrees with the germline gene, perhaps due to a read error. The chain employs TRBV7-9 and TRBJ2-7; D is unresolved. The CDR3 extends over 12 amino acids. Germline CDR1 and CDR2: SEHNR and FQNEAQ (reference sequence). CDR3 DNA sequence: TGTGCCAGCAGCCCTAGTACCTACCAGCAGTACTTC. It codes for CASSPSTYQQYF.

The chain is built from TRBV9 and TRBJ1-2; unclear D gene. In germline, CDR1 is SGDLS, CDR2 YYNGEE. The CDR3 is 12 amino acids. V gave up 0 bases and J gave up 4 bases, with 4 bases separating them. The CDR3 DNA follows: TGTGCCAGCAGCGTAGGAAGCTATGGCTACACCTTC. Translated, it gives CASSVGSYGYTF.

V is TRBV7-2 and J is TRBJ1-1; D unresolved. The length of the CDR3 is 12 residues. Germline V lookup: CDR1 SGHTA, CDR2 FQGNSA. Between the trimmed V and J ends, which lost 3 bases and 2 bases, there was a span of 4 bases. As DNA, the CDR3 is TGTGCCAGCAGCTTTTATAACACTGAAGCTTTCTTT. Residues: CASSFYNTEAFF.

The chain joins TRBV9 to TRBJ2-5; TRBD1 might be the D (6 bases). The germline V gene encodes CDR1 SGDLS and CDR2 YYNGEE. Trimming left V 0 bases short and J 3 bases short, with 15 bases between. CDR3 size: 16 residues. The CDR3 coding sequence is TGTGCCAGCAGCGTAGTTTCAGGGGTTGAGAAAGAGACCCAGTACTTC. This gives the protein CASSVVSGVEKETQYF.